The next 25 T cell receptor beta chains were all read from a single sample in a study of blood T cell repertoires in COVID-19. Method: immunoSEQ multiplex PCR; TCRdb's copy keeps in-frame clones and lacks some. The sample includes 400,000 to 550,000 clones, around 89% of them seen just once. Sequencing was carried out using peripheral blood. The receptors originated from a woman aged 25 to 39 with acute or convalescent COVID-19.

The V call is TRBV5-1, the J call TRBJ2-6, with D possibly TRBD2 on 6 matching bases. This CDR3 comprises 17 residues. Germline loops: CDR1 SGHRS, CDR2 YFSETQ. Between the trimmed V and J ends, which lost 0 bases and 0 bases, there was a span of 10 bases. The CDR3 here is CASSLGEAHSGANVLTF. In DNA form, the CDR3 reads TGCGCCAGCAGCTTGGGGGAGGCTCACTCTGGGGCCAACGTCCTGACTTTC.

The DNA for the CDR3 is TGCGCCAGTACAGGGGCAACGAAAGAGACCCAGTACTTC. It translates to CASTGATKETQYF. V gene TRBV10-2 combines with J gene TRBJ2-5; 7 nucleotides match TRBD1. Germline-derived CDR1 and CDR2 are WSHSY and SAAADI. The CDR3 has 13 residues. The V segment lost 9 bases and the J segment 3 bases; nucleotides outside the gene matches: 7.

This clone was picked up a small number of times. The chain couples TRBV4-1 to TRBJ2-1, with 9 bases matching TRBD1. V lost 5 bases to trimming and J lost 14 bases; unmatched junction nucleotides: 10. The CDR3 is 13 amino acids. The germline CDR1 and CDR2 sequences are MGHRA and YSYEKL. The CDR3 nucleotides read TGCGCCAGCAGCTTAGAACCCGGGACAGGGAAGTTCTTC. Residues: CASSLEPGTGKFF.

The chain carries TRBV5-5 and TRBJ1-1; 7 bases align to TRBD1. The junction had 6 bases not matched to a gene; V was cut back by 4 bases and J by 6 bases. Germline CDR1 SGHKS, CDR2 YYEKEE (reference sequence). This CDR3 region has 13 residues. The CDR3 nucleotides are TGTGCCAGCAGCCCGAGTACAGGGGCTGAAGCTTTCTTT. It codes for CASSPSTGAEAFF.

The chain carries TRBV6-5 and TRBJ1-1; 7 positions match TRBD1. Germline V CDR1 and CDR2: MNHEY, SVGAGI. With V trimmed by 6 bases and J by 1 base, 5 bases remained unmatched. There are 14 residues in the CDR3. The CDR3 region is CASSFGQANTEAFF. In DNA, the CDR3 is TGTGCCAGCAGCTTCGGACAGGCGAACACTGAAGCTTTCTTT.

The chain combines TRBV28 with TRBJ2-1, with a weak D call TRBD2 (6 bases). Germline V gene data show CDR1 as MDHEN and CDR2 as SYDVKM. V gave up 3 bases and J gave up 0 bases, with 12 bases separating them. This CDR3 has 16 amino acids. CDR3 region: CASSLEGYPSYNEQFF. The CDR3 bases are TGTGCCAGCAGTTTGGAGGGGTACCCCTCCTACAATGAGCAGTTCTTC.

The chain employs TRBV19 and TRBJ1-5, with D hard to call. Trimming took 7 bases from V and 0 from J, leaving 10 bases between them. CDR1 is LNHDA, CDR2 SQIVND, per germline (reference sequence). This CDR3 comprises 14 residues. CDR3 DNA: TGTGCCAGTAATCCAGGTTATAGCAATCAGCCCCAGCATTTT. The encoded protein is CASNPGYSNQPQHF.

CDR3 residues: CASSEFIRNADTQYF. DNA of the CDR3: TGTGCCAGCAGTGAATTTATTAGAAACGCAGATACGCAGTATTTT. The chain is built from TRBV2 and TRBJ2-3; no clear D. The CDR3 loop spans 15 amino acids. Trimming cost V 2 bases and J 4 bases, with 13 bases left between them. Germline lookup yields CDR1 SNHLY and CDR2 FYNNEI. Full variable domain (outside the CDR3, taken from reference TRBV2 and TRBJ2-3): EPEVTQTPSHQVTQMGQEVILRCVPISNHLYFYWYRQILGQKVEFLVSFYNNEISEKSEIFDDQFSVERPDGSNFTLKIRSTKLEDSAMYFCASSEFIRNADTQYFGPGTRLTVL.

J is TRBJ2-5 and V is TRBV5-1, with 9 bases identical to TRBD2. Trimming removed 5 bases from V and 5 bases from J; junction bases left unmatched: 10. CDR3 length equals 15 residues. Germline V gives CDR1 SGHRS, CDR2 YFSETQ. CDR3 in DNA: TGCGCCAGCAGGTCTAGCGGGGCCGCGGGGGAGACCCAGTACTTC. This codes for CASRSSGAAGETQYF.

This CDR3 is CSGTGTDTQYF. For the CDR3, the DNA is TGCAGCGGTACAGGGACCGATACGCAGTATTTT. The V and J genes are TRBV29-1 and TRBJ2-3; tentative D call: TRBD1 (6 bases). This CDR3 has 11 residues. V lost 7 bases to trimming and J lost 6 bases, with 11 bases between them. Germline-derived CDR1 and CDR2 are SQVTM and ANQGSEA.

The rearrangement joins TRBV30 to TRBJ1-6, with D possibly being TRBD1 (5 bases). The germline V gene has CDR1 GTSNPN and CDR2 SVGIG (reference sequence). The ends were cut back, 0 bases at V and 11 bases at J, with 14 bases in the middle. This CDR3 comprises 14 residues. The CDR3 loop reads CAWSVGGVRAPLHF. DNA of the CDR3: TGTGCCTGGAGTGTGGGGGGGGTTCGGGCACCCCTCCACTTT.

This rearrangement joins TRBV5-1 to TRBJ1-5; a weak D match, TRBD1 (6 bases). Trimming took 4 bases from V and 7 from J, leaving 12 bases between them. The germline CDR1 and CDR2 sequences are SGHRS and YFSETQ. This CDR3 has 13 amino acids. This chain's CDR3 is CASSAGAGQPQHF. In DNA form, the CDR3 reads TGCGCCAGCAGCGCGGGGGCCGGGCAGCCCCAGCATTTT.

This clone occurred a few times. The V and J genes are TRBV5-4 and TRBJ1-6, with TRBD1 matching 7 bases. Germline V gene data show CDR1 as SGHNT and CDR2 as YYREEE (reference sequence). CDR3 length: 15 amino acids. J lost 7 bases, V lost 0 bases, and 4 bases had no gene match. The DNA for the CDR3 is TGTGCCAGCAGCTTGGGATACAGGGGAAATTCACCCCTCCACTTT. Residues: CASSLGYRGNSPLHF.

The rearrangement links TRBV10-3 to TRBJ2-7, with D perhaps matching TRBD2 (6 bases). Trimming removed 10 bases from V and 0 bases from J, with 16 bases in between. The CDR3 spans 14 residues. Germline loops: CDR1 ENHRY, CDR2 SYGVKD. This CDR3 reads CATQIGGGSYEQYF. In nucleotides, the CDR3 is TGTGCCACTCAGATCGGGGGAGGCTCCTACGAGCAGTACTTC.

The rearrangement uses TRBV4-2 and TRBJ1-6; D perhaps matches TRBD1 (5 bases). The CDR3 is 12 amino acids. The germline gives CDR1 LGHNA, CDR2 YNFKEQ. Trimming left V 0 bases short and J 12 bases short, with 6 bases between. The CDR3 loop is CASSQDGGPLHF. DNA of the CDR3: TGTGCCAGCAGCCAAGACGGGGGACCCCTCCACTTT.

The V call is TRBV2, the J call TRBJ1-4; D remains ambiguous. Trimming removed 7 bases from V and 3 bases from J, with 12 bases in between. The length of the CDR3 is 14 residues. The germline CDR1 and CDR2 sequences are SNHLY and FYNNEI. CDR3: CASTAAGANEKLFF. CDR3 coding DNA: TGTGCCAGCACGGCGGCTGGAGCTAATGAAAAACTGTTTTTT.

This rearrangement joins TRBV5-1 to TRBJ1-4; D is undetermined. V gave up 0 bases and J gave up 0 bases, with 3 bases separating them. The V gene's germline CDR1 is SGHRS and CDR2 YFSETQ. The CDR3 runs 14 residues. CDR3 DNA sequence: TGCGCCAGCAGCTTGGGAGCAACTAATGAAAAACTGTTTTTT. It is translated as CASSLGATNEKLFF.

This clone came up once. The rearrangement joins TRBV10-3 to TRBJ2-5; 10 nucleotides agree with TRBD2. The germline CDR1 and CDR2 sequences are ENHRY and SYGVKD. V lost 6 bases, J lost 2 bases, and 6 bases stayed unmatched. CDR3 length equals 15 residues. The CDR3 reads CAISRSGGVQETQYF. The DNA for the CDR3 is TGTGCCATCAGCCGAAGCGGGGGGGTGCAAGAGACCCAGTACTTC.

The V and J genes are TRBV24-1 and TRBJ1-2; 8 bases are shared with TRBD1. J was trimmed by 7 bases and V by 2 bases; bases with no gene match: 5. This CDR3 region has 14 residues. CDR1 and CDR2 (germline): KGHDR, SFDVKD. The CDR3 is CATSDSRTGTGYTF. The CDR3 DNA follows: TGTGCCACCAGTGATTCCCGGACAGGGACTGGCTACACCTTC.

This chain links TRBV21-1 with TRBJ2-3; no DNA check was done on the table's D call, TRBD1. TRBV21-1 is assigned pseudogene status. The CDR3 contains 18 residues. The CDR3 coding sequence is TGTGCCAGCAGCAAAAGGAGGACAGGCCGGTCCCCCACAATGGCGCAGTATTTT. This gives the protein CASSKRRTGRSPTMAQYF.

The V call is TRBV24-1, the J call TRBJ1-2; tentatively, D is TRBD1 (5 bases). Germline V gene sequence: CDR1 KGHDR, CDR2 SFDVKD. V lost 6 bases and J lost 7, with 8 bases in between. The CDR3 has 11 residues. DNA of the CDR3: TGTGCCACCAGTTCGGGGGTTGGCTACACCTTC. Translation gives CATSSGVGYTF.

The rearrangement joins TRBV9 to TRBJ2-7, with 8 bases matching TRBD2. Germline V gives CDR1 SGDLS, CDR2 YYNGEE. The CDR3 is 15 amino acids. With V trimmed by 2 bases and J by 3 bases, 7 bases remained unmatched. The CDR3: CASSVGDRGGYEQYF. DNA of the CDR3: TGTGCCAGCAGCGTGGGGGACCGGGGGGGCTACGAGCAGTACTTC.

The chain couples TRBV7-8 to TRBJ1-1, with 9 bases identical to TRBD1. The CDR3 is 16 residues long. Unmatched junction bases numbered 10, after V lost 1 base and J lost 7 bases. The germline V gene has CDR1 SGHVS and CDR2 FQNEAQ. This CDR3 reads CASSLEGTGSNFEAFF. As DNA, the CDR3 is TGTGCCAGCAGCTTAGAGGGGACAGGGTCCAATTTTGAAGCTTTCTTT.

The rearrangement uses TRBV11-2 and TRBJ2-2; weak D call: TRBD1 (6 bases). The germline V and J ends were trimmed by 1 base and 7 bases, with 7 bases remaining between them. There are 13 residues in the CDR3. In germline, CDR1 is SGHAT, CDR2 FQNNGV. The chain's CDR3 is CASSLARGGELFF. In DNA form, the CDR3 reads TGTGCCAGCAGCTTAGCCAGGGGCGGGGAGCTGTTTTTT.

CDR3 sequence (DNA): TGTGCCAGCAATAGACAGGGGGGTCGTACTGGGGCCAACGTCCTGACTTTC. This encodes CASNRQGGRTGANVLTF. The genes are TRBV2 and TRBJ2-6; TRBD1 aligns across 9 bases. J lost 2 bases, V lost 7 bases, and 9 bases had no gene match. CDR3 length equals 17 residues. Germline assignment: CDR1 SNHLY and CDR2 FYNNEI.